This is a list of T cell receptor beta chains from one sample in a study of blood T cell repertoires in COVID-19. Sequenced by immunoSEQ multiplex PCR; TCRdb stores in-frame clones only, minus some. Of some 200,000 clones listed, 80% to 90% are singletons. Sequenced material: PBMCs or T cells enriched from blood (not recorded which). All receptors come from a man aged 35 to 55 who had recovered from COVID-19. The CDR3 runs from the conserved cysteine through the conserved F or W. The D gene is left open where the match is weak. The size of a clone is reported for some rows only, either as once, few or many, or as a class for expanded clones.

j_gene	abundance	v_gene	d_gene	CDR3aa	CDR3nt
TRBJ1-4	NA	TRBV30	NA	CAWSDQQTGEKLFF	TGTGCCTGGAGTGATCAGCAGACAGGTGAAAAACTGTTTTTT
TRBJ2-7	NA	TRBV7-9	NA	CASSFLKWTSSYEQYF	TGTGCCAGCAGCTTTTTAAAATGGACAAGCTCCTACGAGCAGTACTTC
TRBJ1-5	few	TRBV2	NA	CASSVPGHGNQPQHF	TGTGCCAGCAGCGTCCCGGGACACGGCAATCAGCCCCAGCATTTT
TRBJ2-6	NA	TRBV11-1	NA	CASSPFENSGANVLTF	TGTGCCAGCAGCCCATTCGAGAACTCTGGGGCCAACGTCCTGACTTTC
TRBJ1-1	NA	TRBV6-1	NA	CASSERGRTEAFF	TGTGCCAGCAGTGAAAGGGGAAGGACTGAAGCTTTCTTT
TRBJ2-3	NA	TRBV29-1	NA	CSVEVGGSTDTQYF	TGCAGCGTTGAGGTGGGAGGAAGCACAGATACGCAGTATTTT
TRBJ2-1	few	TRBV27	NA	CASRVRPSSYNEQFF	TGTGCCAGCAGGGTCCGTCCGAGCTCCTACAATGAGCAGTTCTTC
TRBJ1-1	once	TRBV4-1	NA	CASSAGGTEAFF	TGCGCCAGCAGCGCGGGAGGGACTGAAGCTTTCTTT
TRBJ2-2	NA	TRBV7-2	TRBD2	CASSGSRGGRTGELFF	TGTGCCAGCAGCGGGAGCCGGGGGGGCCGCACCGGGGAGCTGTTTTTT
TRBJ1-3	NA	TRBV6-5	NA	CATGGAKSGNTIYF	TGTGCCACGGGGGGGGCGAAATCTGGAAACACCATATATTTT
TRBJ2-2	NA	TRBV2	TRBD2	CASALRTSRNTGELFF	TGTGCCAGCGCGCTTCGGACTAGCAGAAACACCGGGGAGCTGTTTTTT
TRBJ2-3	once	TRBV5-8	TRBD2	CASSLSLLATPDTQYF	TGTGCCAGCAGCTTGTCGCTACTAGCGACCCCAGATACGCAGTATTTT
TRBJ2-3	NA	TRBV12-5	TRBD2	CASGSGLGLAADTQYF	TGTGCTAGTGGTTCCGGATTGGGACTAGCGGCAGATACGCAGTATTTT
TRBJ1-2	NA	TRBV19	NA	CASSISGGYTF	TGTGCCAGTAGTATTTCAGGTGGCTACACCTTC
TRBJ1-6	NA	TRBV27	TRBD1	CASSGFSTGVDSPLHF	TGTGCCAGCAGTGGTTTTTCTACAGGGGTGGACTCACCCCTCCACTTT
TRBJ2-3	NA	TRBV18	TRBD2	CASSRTGSSGSVTDTQYF	TGTGCCAGCTCACGAACGGGATCTAGCGGGAGTGTTACAGATACGCAGTATTTT
TRBJ1-1	NA	TRBV12-5	NA	CASGLSNRGTEAFF	TGTGCTAGTGGTCTTAGCAATCGGGGCACTGAAGCTTTCTTT
TRBJ2-5	once	TRBV9	TRBD1	CASSEGQGSGETQYF	TGTGCCAGCAGCGAGGGACAGGGGTCAGGGGAGACCCAGTACTTC
TRBJ1-1	NA	TRBV6-5	NA	CASSYSYKTNEAFF	TGTGCCAGCAGTTACTCGTACAAGACTAATGAAGCTTTCTTT
TRBJ2-7	once	TRBV10-3	TRBD1	CAISDLTATGLRYEQYF	TGTGCCATCAGTGACCTCACCGCGACAGGGCTGAGGTACGAGCAGTACTTC
TRBJ1-2	NA	TRBV21-1	NA	CASSLRHIGGGYTF	TGTGCCAGCAGCCTTAGACACATAGGGGGAGGCTACACCTTC
TRBJ2-7	NA	TRBV24-1	TRBD2	CATSVQPGRGYEQYF	TGTGCCACCAGTGTTCAGCCTGGGAGGGGCTACGAGCAGTACTTC
TRBJ2-7	many	TRBV5-1	NA	CASSYYRQGGNEQYF	TGCGCCAGCAGTTATTACCGACAGGGAGGTAACGAGCAGTACTTC
TRBJ2-5	once	TRBV14	TRBD1	CASSQEGQGKPETQYF	TGTGCCAGCAGCCAAGAGGGACAGGGGAAGCCTGAGACCCAGTACTTC
TRBJ2-1	NA	TRBV19	TRBD2	CASSIDLAGREQFF	TGTGCCAGTAGTATAGATCTAGCGGGAAGGGAGCAGTTCTTC
TRBJ2-1	NA	TRBV5-4	NA	CASSLEGRGEDNEQFF	TGTGCCAGCAGCTTGGAAGGCAGGGGGGAGGACAATGAGCAGTTCTTC
TRBJ1-5	few	TRBV7-8	TRBD1	CASSARDRVFQPQHF	TGTGCCAGCAGCGCCCGGGACAGGGTTTTTCAGCCCCAGCATTTT
TRBJ2-5	few	TRBV2	TRBD2	CASLAGEQETQYF	TGTGCCAGCTTGGCGGGAGAGCAAGAGACCCAGTACTTC
TRBJ1-5	once	TRBV4-1	NA	CASSPAPRASNQPQHF	TGCGCCAGCAGCCCCGCCCCGAGGGCCAGCAATCAGCCCCAGCATTTT
TRBJ2-2	NA	TRBV19	NA	CASSILRGTAAGPNTGELFF	TGTGCCAGTAGTATATTAAGGGGGACAGCCGCGGGGCCGAACACCGGGGAGCTGTTTTTT
TRBJ2-7	NA	TRBV7-6	NA	CASSLGTTDYEQYF	TGTGCCAGCAGCTTAGGGACTACCGATTACGAGCAGTACTTC
TRBJ1-1	NA	TRBV2	NA	CASSENRGIGSEAFF	TGTGCCAGCAGTGAAAATAGGGGCATAGGGTCTGAAGCTTTCTTT
TRBJ2-5	NA	TRBV14	TRBD2	CASSQDLLAGGRETQYF	TGTGCCAGCAGCCAAGACCTCCTAGCGGGAGGGCGAGAGACCCAGTACTTC
TRBJ1-5	NA	TRBV12-5	NA	CASGSKRGQPQHF	TGTGCTAGTGGGTCAAAAAGGGGTCAGCCCCAGCATTTT
TRBJ1-1	NA	TRBV6-5	NA	CASMVVEGTEAFF	TGTGCCAGCATGGTGGTGGAGGGGACTGAAGCTTTCTTT
TRBJ1-1	NA	TRBV5-1	NA	CASSSQGWGTEAFF	TGCGCCAGCAGCTCTCAGGGGTGGGGCACTGAAGCTTTCTTT
TRBJ2-3	NA	TRBV7-9	TRBD2	CASSLGLAGGTDTQYF	TGTGCCAGCAGCTTAGGACTAGCGGGAGGCACAGATACGCAGTATTTT
TRBJ1-2	NA	TRBV5-8	TRBD1	CASSQNLGQALGYTF	TGTGCCAGCAGCCAAAATCTTGGACAGGCCCTGGGCTACACCTTC
TRBJ1-2	few	TRBV12-3/TRBV12-4	TRBD1	CASSYRGQPLF	TGTGCCAGCAGTTATAGGGGACAGCCCTTATTC
TRBJ2-1	once	TRBV18	TRBD2	CASSRARERGGQNEQFF	TGTGCCAGCTCACGCGCCCGTGAACGGGGGGGCCAAAATGAGCAGTTCTTC
TRBJ1-2	NA	TRBV7-8	TRBD1	CASSLRGGGGGHGYTF	TGTGCCAGCAGCTTAAGAGGAGGGGGCGGAGGGCATGGCTACACCTTC
TRBJ1-1	once	TRBV9	NA	CASSVEGRGMNTEAFF	TGTGCCAGCAGCGTAGAGGGCAGGGGAATGAACACTGAAGCTTTCTTT
TRBJ1-5	NA	TRBV18	NA	CASSPRVNQPQHF	TGTGCCAGCTCACCCAGGGTCAATCAGCCCCAGCATTTT
TRBJ2-7	once	TRBV5-6	TRBD2	CASSSLSGGNYEQYF	TGTGCCAGCAGCTCCCTTAGCGGGGGGAACTACGAGCAGTACTTC
TRBJ2-7	few	TRBV4-1	NA	CASSPQTWSPPGEQYF	TGCGCCAGCAGCCCTCAGACCTGGTCCCCCCCGGGCGAGCAGTACTTC
TRBJ2-7	NA	TRBV10-3	NA	CAIRATDKKSYEQYF	TGTGCCATCAGGGCTACGGACAAAAAATCCTACGAGCAGTACTTC
TRBJ1-5	NA	TRBV19	TRBD1	CASSFTGAGQPQHF	TGTGCCAGTAGTTTTACAGGGGCGGGACAGCCCCAGCATTTT
TRBJ2-7	NA	TRBV12-5	TRBD1	CASGSGQGAHEQYF	TGTGCTAGTGGTTCTGGACAGGGGGCCCACGAGCAGTACTTC
TRBJ1-5	NA	TRBV6-5	NA	CASSFSASNSNQPQHF	TGTGCCAGCAGTTTCTCAGCATCCAATAGCAATCAGCCCCAGCATTTT
TRBJ2-6	NA	TRBV20-1	NA	CSASMANSGANVLTF	TGCAGTGCTAGTATGGCAAACTCTGGGGCCAACGTCCTGACTTTC
TRBJ2-7	NA	TRBV19	NA	CASSPTQHQAEQYF	TGTGCCAGTAGTCCGACCCAGCACCAGGCTGAGCAGTACTTC
TRBJ2-3	NA	TRBV11-2	TRBD2	CASSSLAGGRLFSDTQYF	TGTGCCAGCAGCTCCTTAGCGGGGGGGCGGTTATTTTCAGATACGCAGTATTTT